This T cell receptor (beta chain) was sequenced during a study of cytomegalovirus exposure and HLA in healthy donors. This PCR relied on a set of 60 Vbeta primers and 13 Jbeta primers. TCRdb's copy holds only in-frame clones and misses some; the assay was immunoSEQ multiplex PCR. The repertoire holds approximately 190,000 clones, with roughly 80% as singletons. Trimming cost V 5 bases and J 3 bases, with 14 bases left between them. CDR3 length: 14 residues. CDR1 and CDR2 from the germline V gene are LNHDA and SQIVND (reference sequence). The sequenced material came from PBMCs. This clonotype was obtained from a woman aged 50 to 60 in good health and CMV-seropositive. The rearrangement links TRBV19 to TRBJ2-7, with a weak D call TRBD1 (7 bases). As DNA, the CDR3 is TGTGCCAGTAGTCCCTACAGGGGACTCTACGAGCAGTACTTC. It translates to CASSPYRGLYEQYF.